This record concerns one T cell receptor beta chain sequence. Its specificity is unknown. The DNA is left out, because the CDR3 cannot be placed on it with certainty; the CDR3 is given as TCRdb lists it. The table came from immunoSEQ multiplex PCR; TCRdb's copy has only in-frame clones and leaves some out. The sample lists 25,000 to 35,000 clones; 75% to 85% were seen once. The entry originates in a study of T cells in narcolepsy. Findings of the study overall: Reportedly, autoreactive clonotypes were serially detected in patients' blood but not controls'. Autoreactive HCRT-specific and TRIB2-specific clonotypes were marked in same-patient CSF-versus-blood CD4+ comparisons. Some memory CD4+ repertoires had no autoreactive clone sequences.

The CDR3 is made up of 15 amino acids, end residues included. Germline assignment: CDR1 MNHNS and CDR2 SASEGT. V and J are TRBV6-1 and TRBJ2-1; TRBD2 is taken as the D call from the table, unchecked against the DNA. Input material: memory (CD45RA-) CD4+ T cells from blood. The TCR comes from a human donor in good health. The chain's CDR3 is CASSSSGVSYNEQFF.